These 23 T cell receptor beta chains came from one sample sequenced in a study of blood T cell repertoires in COVID-19. This table comes from immunoSEQ multiplex PCR, and its TCRdb copy is limited to in-frame clones, with some not included. The data show a few hundred thousand clones, 65% to 90% seen once. Source material: PBMCs or T cells enriched from blood (not recorded which). These receptors were collected from a woman aged 40 to 49 with acute COVID-19.

The chain combines TRBV6-2 or TRBV6-3 with TRBJ1-5; perhaps TRBD1 as D (5 bases). The V end lost 4 bases, the J end lost 4 bases, and 11 bases lay between the germline ends. This CDR3 has 14 residues. Germline V gene sequence: CDR1 MNHEY, CDR2 SVGEGT. DNA for the CDR3: TGTGCCAGCAGTTTCGGGGGAAATAATCAGCCCCAGCATTTT. This gives the protein CASSFGGNNQPQHF.

This clone was seen a few times. This chain connects TRBV6-4 to TRBJ2-3, with TRBD1 as a possible D gene (6 bases). From germline, CDR1 is MRHNA and CDR2 SNTAGT. The CDR3 is made up of 15 amino acids. The V end was cut by 6 bases, the J end by 0 bases, with 13 bases between. CDR3 coding DNA: TGTGCCAGCAGCCCAGGGGACCATAGCACAGATACGCAGTATTTT. Protein product: CASSPGDHSTDTQYF.

The J gene is TRBJ2-1, the V gene TRBV10-3, with 10 bases that match TRBD2. V lost 2 bases to trimming and J lost 11 bases; unmatched junction nucleotides: 6. This CDR3 has 14 amino acids. Germline V gene sequence: CDR1 ENHRY, CDR2 SYGVKD. The CDR3 region has the DNA TGTGCCATCAGTGAGCCCACTAGCGGGGCCAAGCAGTTCTTC. Translation: CAISEPTSGAKQFF.

J is TRBJ2-1 and V is TRBV19; 8 bases agree with TRBD1. The J segment lost 5 bases and the V segment lost 10 bases, leaving 13 bases of the junction unmatched. This CDR3 is 15 amino acids long. Germline CDR1 is LNHDA and CDR2 is SQIVND (reference sequence). The CDR3 loop is CATSPDRVGDNEQFF. CDR3 coding DNA: TGTGCCACCTCCCCGGACAGGGTGGGAGACAATGAGCAGTTCTTC.

This clone showed up just once. The V call is TRBV18, the J call TRBJ1-6; D call uncertain. Germline V gene sequence: CDR1 KGHSH, CDR2 LQKENI. This CDR3 region has 17 residues. Between the trimmed V and J ends, which lost 1 base and 5 bases, there was a span of 15 bases. The CDR3 is CASSPLPPAGNNSPLHF. In DNA form, the CDR3 reads TGTGCCAGCTCACCACTCCCTCCGGCGGGGAATAATTCACCCCTCCACTTT.

The gene calls are TRBV6-4 and TRBJ2-4; 10 bases line up with TRBD1. The trim removed 2 bases at V and 0 bases at J, leaving 10 bases unmatched. CDR3 length: 19 residues. CDR1 is MRHNA, CDR2 SNTAGT, per germline. The CDR3: CASSDGGQGRSRAKNIQYF. The CDR3 nucleotides read TGTGCCAGCAGTGACGGGGGACAGGGGAGGAGTAGAGCCAAAAACATTCAGTACTTC.

V is TRBV5-4 and J is TRBJ1-6, with a weak D call TRBD1 (5 bases). CDR3 length equals 18 residues. Germline CDR1 and CDR2: SGHNT and YYREEE (reference sequence). Trimming cost V 0 bases and J 0 bases, with 13 bases left between them. CDR3 protein: CASSLDGASGSYNSPLHF. The CDR3 nucleotides are TGTGCCAGCAGCTTGGATGGGGCCTCGGGCTCCTATAATTCACCCCTCCACTTT. Based on the CDR3 plus reference TRBV5-4 and TRBJ1-6, the full variable domain is ETGVTQSPTHLIKTRGQQVTLRCSSQSGHNTVSWYQQALGQGPQFIFQYYREEENGRGNFPPRFSGLQFPNYSSELNVNALELDDSALYLCASSLDGASGSYNSPLHFGNGTRLTVT.

The chain combines TRBV5-1 with TRBJ2-6; D unclear. CDR3 size: 15 residues. The V gene lost 0 bases and the J gene lost 0 bases, with 4 bases spanning the gap. CDR1 and CDR2 from the germline V gene are SGHRS and YFSETQ. This chain's CDR3 is CASSLASSGANVLTF. CDR3 sequence (DNA): TGCGCCAGCAGCTTGGCTAGCTCTGGGGCCAACGTCCTGACTTTC.

The V gene is TRBV7-8, the J gene TRBJ1-1; the D gene is possibly TRBD1 (5 bases). The germline V gene encodes CDR1 SGHVS and CDR2 FQNEAQ. The germline V and J ends were trimmed by 7 bases and 3 bases, with 21 bases remaining between them. The CDR3 is 16 residues long. In DNA form, the CDR3 reads TGTGCCAGCATGCCTTTGCGTAGGGGTCCACACACTGAAGCTTTCTTT. As protein: CASMPLRRGPHTEAFF.

On this clone itself: Other DNA sequences in the same sample also yield this CDR3. V usage is TRBV6-5 and J usage is TRBJ1-1, with a tentative D call TRBD1 (6 bases). Trimming took 6 bases from V and 8 from J, leaving 10 bases between them. The germline V gene has CDR1 MNHEY and CDR2 SVGAGI. The CDR3 is made up of 11 amino acids. CDR3 bases: TGTGCCAGCAGCCTAGGGACAGAAGCTTTCTTT. This encodes CASSLGTEAFF.

The chain combines TRBV7-9 with TRBJ2-3, with 7 nucleotides matching TRBD1. The germline CDR1 and CDR2 sequences are SEHNR and FQNEAQ (reference sequence). V lost 5 bases, J lost 2 bases, and 7 bases stayed unmatched. This CDR3 is built from 15 residues. This CDR3 is CASSPGQTFTDTQYF. The CDR3 DNA sequence: TGTGCCAGCAGCCCGGGACAGACCTTCACAGATACGCAGTATTTT.

This chain uses TRBV14 with TRBJ2-1, with 9 bases that match TRBD2. V shed 2 bases and J 9 bases; nucleotides not matched to a gene: 14. The CDR3 consists of 17 residues. The V gene's germline CDR1 is SGHDN and CDR2 FVKESK. The CDR3 loop is CASSQIFGLAGQGEQFF. In DNA form, the CDR3 reads TGTGCCAGCAGCCAAATATTTGGGCTAGCGGGGCAGGGTGAGCAGTTCTTC.

V is TRBV9 and J is TRBJ1-4; 9 nucleotides agree with TRBD1. The ends lost 0 bases at V and 0 bases at J; junction bases unmatched: 0. The germline V gene encodes CDR1 SGDLS and CDR2 YYNGEE. The CDR3 sequence is 16 residues long. The CDR3 spells CASSVGQGATNEKLFF. DNA of the CDR3: TGTGCCAGCAGCGTAGGACAGGGGGCAACTAATGAAAAACTGTTTTTT.

In this sample, this clone turned up once. The CDR3 DNA reads TGTGCCAGCAGCCAAGAGGGGGGAGGGGATACGCAGTATTTT. Translating gives CASSQEGGGDTQYF. The chain combines TRBV4-2 with TRBJ2-3, with TRBD2 identical over 7 bases. The CDR3 has 14 residues. Germline V lookup: CDR1 LGHNA, CDR2 YNFKEQ. The junction had 3 bases not matched to a gene; V was cut back by 0 bases and J by 6 bases.

This sequence joins TRBV6-5 and TRBJ1-2; 7 bases are a match to TRBD1. V shed 6 bases and J 7 bases; nucleotides not matched to a gene: 11. The CDR3 is 14 residues long. The germline V gene encodes CDR1 MNHEY and CDR2 SVGAGI. The DNA for the CDR3 is TGTGCCAGCAGACGAGACAGGGACCGAGGTGGCTACACCTTC. Translated, it gives CASRRDRDRGGYTF.

The rearrangement joins TRBV4-1 to TRBJ2-5, with D maybe TRBD2 (5 bases). Between the trimmed V and J ends, which lost 0 bases and 5 bases, there was a span of 25 bases. The V gene's germline CDR1 is MGHRA and CDR2 YSYEKL. There are 19 residues in the CDR3. The CDR3 is CASSQEGPGKLDPAETQYF. The CDR3 DNA follows: TGCGCCAGCAGCCAAGAAGGTCCGGGGAAACTAGACCCGGCCGAGACCCAGTACTTC.

The chain combines TRBV11-3 with TRBJ2-5; weak D call: TRBD1 (6 bases). This CDR3 comprises 14 residues. Germline V gene data show CDR1 as SGHNT and CDR2 as YENEEA. Trimming removed 3 bases at V and 2 bases at J, with 10 bases between. CDR3 region: CASSLGADQETQYF. CDR3 nucleotide sequence: TGTGCCAGCAGCTTGGGGGCAGATCAAGAGACCCAGTACTTC.

The genes are TRBV19 and TRBJ2-3; 7 bases line up with TRBD1. This CDR3 region has 15 residues. CDR1 and CDR2 from the germline V gene are LNHDA and SQIVND (reference sequence). The ends lost 4 bases at V and 1 base at J; junction bases unmatched: 5. As DNA, the CDR3 is TGTGCCAGTAGTACAGGGGGATTCGGCACAGATACGCAGTATTTT. Translating gives CASSTGGFGTDTQYF.

This clone was seen once. V and J are TRBV7-2 and TRBJ2-7; 10 positions match TRBD2. With 0 bases clipped from V and 2 bases from J, the junction kept 4 bases outside the gene matches. The CDR3 totals 16 residues. Per the germline V gene, CDR1 is SGHTA and CDR2 is FQGNSA. CDR3 sequence: CASSLASLAGAYEQYF. For the CDR3, the DNA is TGTGCCAGCAGCTTAGCCAGCCTAGCGGGGGCCTACGAGCAGTACTTC.

The gene calls are TRBV21-1 and TRBJ2-1; TRBD2 is taken as the D call from the table, unchecked against the DNA. TRBV21-1 is listed as a pseudogene. The CDR3 has 16 residues. CDR3 in DNA: TGTGCCAGCCCCATTACCCGACTAGGTTACTACAATGAGCAGTTCTTC. This sequence encodes CASPITRLGYYNEQFF.

The chain combines TRBV19 with TRBJ2-1; 7 nucleotides match TRBD2. This CDR3 spans 14 amino acids. Germline loops: CDR1 LNHDA, CDR2 SQIVND (reference sequence). V trimming: 6 bases; J trimming: 0 bases; junction bases outside the gene matches: 2. The CDR3 DNA follows: TGTGCCAGTAGAACGGGAGGCTCCTACAATGAGCAGTTCTTC. Protein sequence: CASRTGGSYNEQFF. The full variable domain, with the rest looked up from reference TRBV19 and TRBJ2-1, is DGGITQSPKYLFRKEGQNVTLSCEQNLNHDAMYWYRQDPGQGLRLIYYSQIVNDFQKGDIAEGYSVSREKKESFPLTVTSAQKNPTAFYLCASRTGGSYNEQFFGPGTRLTVL.

The chain uses TRBV5-5 and TRBJ2-5, with 10 bases aligning to TRBD1. CDR1 is SGHKS and CDR2 is YYEKEE in the germline V gene (reference sequence). J was trimmed by 3 bases and V by 4 bases; bases with no gene match: 6. The CDR3 loop spans 15 amino acids. CDR3 coding DNA: TGTGCCAGCAGCCCTTTGGGACAGGGGAAAGAGACCCAGTACTTC. It codes for CASSPLGQGKETQYF.

V usage is TRBV10-3 and J usage is TRBJ2-7, with 8 bases identical to TRBD1. Germline V gives CDR1 ENHRY, CDR2 SYGVKD. Germline trimming cut 3 bases from V and 1 base from J; bases unmatched to any gene: 8. This CDR3 has 16 amino acids. CDR3 loop: CAISDPGQGVSYEQYF. The CDR3 nucleotides are TGTGCCATCAGTGACCCAGGACAGGGAGTATCCTACGAGCAGTACTTC.